What follows describes a single T cell receptor beta chain. This specimen comes from a study of identical twins. TCRdb fed the 5' RACE reads into MiXCR, producing one record per CDR3 protein. The sample includes around 960,000 distinct CDR3 sequences, 9% to 15% seen only once; the top ten take around 1.5%. The CDR3 covers 20 residues. CDR1 is SGHVS, CDR2 FQNEAQ, per germline. The trim removed 6 bases at V and 4 bases at J, leaving 23 bases unmatched. These same data were also listed under a study on yellow fever vaccine responses in identical twins. That study adds: In identical twins, vaccine T cell responses appeared partly shared and partly individual.

The receptor comes from a woman aged 18-29 years in good health. The genes are TRBV7-8 and TRBJ2-5; 10 positions agree with TRBD2. Sequenced sample: PBMCs. CDR3: CASRMLGKGASSGSLETQYF. The CDR3 coding sequence is TGTGCCAGCAGGATGTTGGGCAAGGGGGCCTCTAGCGGGAGTTTAGAGACCCAGTACTTC.